The rows below give T cell receptor beta chains drawn from one sample of a study of T cells in Graves' hyperthyroidism and ophthalmopathy. MiXCR was run by TCRdb on the multiplex PCR reads, yielding one entry per CDR3 protein. The sample lists about 130,000 distinct CDR3 sequences; around 21% were seen once. The sequenced sample was blood. The receptors shown here come from a woman aged 50 to 65 with Graves' hyperthyroidism that later progressed to Graves' ophthalmopathy. Both conserved end residues are trimmed from each CDR3.

V gene,J gene,CDR3 protein
TRBV29-1,TRBJ1-4,SVEGGVGEKLF
TRBV28,TRBJ2-5,ASSRPGFRETQY
TRBV6-1,TRBJ2-7,ASSGGPLVAGLTSYEQY
TRBV2,TRBJ2-7,ASTERLAVPEQY
TRBV12-3/TRBV12-4,TRBJ1-6,ASSSRQGARGSPLH
TRBV27,TRBJ2-7,ASSYGAFGSLREQY
TRBV28,TRBJ2-7,ASRGVRNEQY
TRBV12-3/TRBV12-4,TRBJ2-1,ASSFFRGEKGNEQF
TRBV10-2,TRBJ1-2,ASSESRGRYYGYT
TRBV2,TRBJ2-1,ASSQTSGGEQF
TRBV12-3/TRBV12-4,TRBJ2-1,ASNRQGPYNEQF
TRBV13,TRBJ2-7,ASSFGTSVSYEQY
TRBV3-1,TRBJ2-1,ASRAGTSGRSEQF
TRBV29-1,TRBJ1-1,SVSPGQGNTEAF
TRBV4-1,TRBJ2-2,ASSQEGTRANTGELF
TRBV2,TRBJ2-2,ASSALGRGASTGELF
TRBV5-1,TRBJ1-1,ASSLEDRTNAF